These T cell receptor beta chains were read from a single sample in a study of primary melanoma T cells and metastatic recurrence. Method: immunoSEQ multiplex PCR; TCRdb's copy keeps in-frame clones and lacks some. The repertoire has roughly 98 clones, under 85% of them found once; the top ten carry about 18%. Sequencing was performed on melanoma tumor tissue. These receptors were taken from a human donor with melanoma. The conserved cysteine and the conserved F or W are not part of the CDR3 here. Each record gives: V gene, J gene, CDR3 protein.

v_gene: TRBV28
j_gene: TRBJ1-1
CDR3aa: ASRLDRFEAF

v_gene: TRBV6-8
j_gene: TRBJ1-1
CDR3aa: ASSPPSPKTGVGTEAF

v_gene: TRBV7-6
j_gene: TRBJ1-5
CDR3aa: ASSPRGDSNQPQH

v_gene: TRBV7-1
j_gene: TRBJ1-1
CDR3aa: ASSLTGDTEAF

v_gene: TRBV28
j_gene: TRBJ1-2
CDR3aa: ASRSTGFDYGYT

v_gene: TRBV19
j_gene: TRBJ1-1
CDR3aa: ASSIPGTGDTEAF

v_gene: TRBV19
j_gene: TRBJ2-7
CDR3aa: AGPGSYEQY

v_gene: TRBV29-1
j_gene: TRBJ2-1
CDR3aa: SSLGERDRDANEQF

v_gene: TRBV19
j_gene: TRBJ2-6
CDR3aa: ASSIRRVNSGANVLT

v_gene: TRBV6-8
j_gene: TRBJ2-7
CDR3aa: ASSYLGSFYEQY

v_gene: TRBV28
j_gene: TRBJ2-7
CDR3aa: ASSLTAVPYEQY

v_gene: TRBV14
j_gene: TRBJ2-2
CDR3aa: ASSQETGTTGELF

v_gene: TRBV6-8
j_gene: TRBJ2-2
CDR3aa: ASSPTGSLTMGELF

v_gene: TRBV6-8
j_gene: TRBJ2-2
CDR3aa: ASSPTGSLTMGELF